Sequencing of this TCR beta chain was carried out in a study of T cell changes during pregnancy in multiple sclerosis (dated by TCRdb to the late 2010s). In terms of the full investigation: Changes in the T cell repertoire over the course of pregnancy were examined in this study in women with multiple sclerosis.

Libraries were made using the immunoSEQ multiplex PCR assay. TCRdb limited this immuneACCESS table to in-frame rearrangements with V and J called. A share of clones is missing; checked studies link under half to unresolved V genes, and the rest is unexplained. The sample table contains around 41,000 clones; only one count was recorded for about 89% of them. The top ten constitute 0.35% to 0.45% of the sample. Note on this clone: What antigen it recognizes has not been identified. The sample holds no much larger clone one base away, and base qualities are not on file.

Per the germline V gene, MGHRA is the CDR1 and YSYEKL is the CDR2. Including the terminal cysteine and phenylalanine, the CDR3 comprises 12 residues. Solely the CDR3 DNA is kept, with 36 bases framed from the first base. Trimming removed 3 bases from V and 9 bases from J, leaving 9 bases between the germline ends. The starting material was CD4+ T cells from peripheral blood mononuclear cells, obtained in the third trimester of pregnancy. The source of this sequence is a female donor in good health, enrolled as a control in a pregnancy study. Here the chain combines TRBV4-1 and TRBJ2-1; tentative D gene TRBD2, with 5 bases matching. The CDR3 has the sequence CASSHTRSEQFF. The bases are TGCGCCAGCAGCCATACTAGGAGTGAGCAGTTCTTC.